The 4 T cell receptor beta chains presented below share a single source sample, sequenced in a study of OX40 agonist ivuxolimab in advanced cancers. TCRdb's table, derived via immunoSEQ multiplex PCR, lists solely in-frame clones and lacks some. The table records tens of thousands of clones, 70% to 90% of them present only once. The sample in question was CD4+ or CD8+ T cells sorted from blood, obtained in a trial of the OX40 agonist ivuxolimab. The receptors derive from an adult with an advanced solid tumor such as melanoma, head and neck, liver or kidney cancer.

The chain couples TRBV20-1 to TRBJ2-5; D is ambiguous. The V gene's germline CDR1 is DFQATT and CDR2 SNEGSKA (reference sequence). With 7 bases removed from V and 2 bases from J, the gap between germline ends came to 8 bases. The CDR3 contains 11 residues. CDR3 region: CSVSSQETQYF. Here the CDR3 DNA reads TGCAGTGTTTCTTCTCAAGAGACCCAGTACTTC.

In its sample, this clone was seen a few times. This sequence joins TRBV15 and TRBJ2-4; no reliable D call. Per the germline V gene, CDR1 is LNHNV and CDR2 is YYDKDF (reference sequence). Between the trimmed V and J ends, which lost 0 bases and 4 bases, there was a span of 7 bases. The CDR3 length is 14 residues. The CDR3 loop is CATSRDIGKNIQYF. CDR3 sequence (DNA): TGTGCCACCAGCAGAGATATTGGGAAAAACATTCAGTACTTC.

The rearrangement joins TRBV11-2 to TRBJ2-5; D is undetermined. The assigned J gene may be wrong: the sequence end matches TRBJ2-7 better. This CDR3 spans 12 amino acids. Germline-derived CDR1 and CDR2 are SGHAT and FQNNGV. CDR3 nucleotide sequence: TGTGCCAGCAGCTTGGCAACCTACGAGCAGTACTTC. Protein product: CASSLATYEQYF.

Turning to this clone: The junction and the germline gene differ at one end; a read error may be behind it. This chain links TRBV11-2 with TRBJ2-5, with D possibly being TRBD1 (6 bases). The CDR3 is made up of 13 amino acids. Germline V gene lookup returns CDR1 SGHAT and CDR2 FQNNGV. CDR3: CASSLDRSETQYF. Written as DNA, the CDR3 is TGTGCCAGCAGCCTAGACAGGTCGGAGACCCAGTACTTC.